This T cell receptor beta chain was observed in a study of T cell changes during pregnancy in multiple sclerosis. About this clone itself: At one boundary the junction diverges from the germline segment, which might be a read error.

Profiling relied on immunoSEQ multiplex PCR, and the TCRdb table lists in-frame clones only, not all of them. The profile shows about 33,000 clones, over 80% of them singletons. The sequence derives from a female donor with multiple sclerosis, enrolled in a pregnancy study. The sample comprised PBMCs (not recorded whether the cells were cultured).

CDR3: CAWSVGAVKAF. The CDR3 DNA reads TGTGCCTGGAGTGTAGGTGCGGTAAAGGCCTTC. The rearrangement links TRBV30 to TRBJ1-2; no reliable D call. CDR3 length: 11 amino acids. Germline-derived CDR1 and CDR2 are GTSNPN and SVGIG (reference sequence).